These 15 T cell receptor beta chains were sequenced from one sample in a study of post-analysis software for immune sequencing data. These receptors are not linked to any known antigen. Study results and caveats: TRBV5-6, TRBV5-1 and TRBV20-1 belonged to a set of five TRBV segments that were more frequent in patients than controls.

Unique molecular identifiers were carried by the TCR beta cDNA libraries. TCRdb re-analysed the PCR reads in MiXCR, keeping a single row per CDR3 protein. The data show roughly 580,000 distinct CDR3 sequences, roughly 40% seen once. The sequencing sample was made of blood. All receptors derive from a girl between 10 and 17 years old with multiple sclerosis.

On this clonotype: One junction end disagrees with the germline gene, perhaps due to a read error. In DNA form, the CDR3 reads TGTGCCAGCAGCCCAAACCAGTTATGCCCAGATACGCAATATTTT. Its translation: CASSPNQLCPDTQYF. The chain is built from TRBV12-3 or TRBV12-4 and TRBJ2-3, with D uncertain. The CDR3 is 15 amino acids.

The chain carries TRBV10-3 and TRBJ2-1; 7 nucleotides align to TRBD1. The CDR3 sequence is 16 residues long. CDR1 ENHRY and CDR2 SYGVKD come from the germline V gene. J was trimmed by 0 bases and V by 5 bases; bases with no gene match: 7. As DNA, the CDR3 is TGTGCCATCAGTCTTACCCGGGACAGCTCCTACAATGAGCAGTTCTTC. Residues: CAISLTRDSSYNEQFF.

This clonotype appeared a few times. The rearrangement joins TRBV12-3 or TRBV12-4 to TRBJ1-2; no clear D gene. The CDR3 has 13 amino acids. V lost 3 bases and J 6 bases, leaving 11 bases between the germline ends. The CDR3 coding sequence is TGTGCCAGCAGTTTTGGTCCCAGTAATGGCTACACCTTC. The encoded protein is CASSFGPSNGYTF.

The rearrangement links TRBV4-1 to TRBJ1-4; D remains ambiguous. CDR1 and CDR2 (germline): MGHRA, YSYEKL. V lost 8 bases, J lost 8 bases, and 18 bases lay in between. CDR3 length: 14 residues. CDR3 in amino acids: CASREEGFGEKLFF. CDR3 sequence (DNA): TGCGCCAGCCGAGAGGAAGGGTTTGGAGAAAAACTGTTTTTT.

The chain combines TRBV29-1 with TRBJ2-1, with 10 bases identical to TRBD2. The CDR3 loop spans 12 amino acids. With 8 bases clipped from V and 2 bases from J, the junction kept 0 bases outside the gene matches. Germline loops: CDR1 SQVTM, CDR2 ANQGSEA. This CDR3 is CSSGRAYNEQFF. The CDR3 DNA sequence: TGCAGCAGCGGGAGGGCCTACAATGAGCAGTTCTTC.

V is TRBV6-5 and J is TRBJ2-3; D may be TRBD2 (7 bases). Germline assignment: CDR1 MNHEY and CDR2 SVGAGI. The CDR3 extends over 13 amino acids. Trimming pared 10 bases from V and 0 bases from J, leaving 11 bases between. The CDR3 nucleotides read TGTGCCACCAGGGGAGGGAGCACAGATACGCAGTATTTT. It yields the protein CATRGGSTDTQYF.

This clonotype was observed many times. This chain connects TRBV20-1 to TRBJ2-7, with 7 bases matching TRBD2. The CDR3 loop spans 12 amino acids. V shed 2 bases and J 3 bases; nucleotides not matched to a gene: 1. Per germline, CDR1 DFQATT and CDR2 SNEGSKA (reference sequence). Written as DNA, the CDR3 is TGCAGTGCTAGACGCGGGGGCTACGAGCAGTACTTC. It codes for CSARRGGYEQYF.

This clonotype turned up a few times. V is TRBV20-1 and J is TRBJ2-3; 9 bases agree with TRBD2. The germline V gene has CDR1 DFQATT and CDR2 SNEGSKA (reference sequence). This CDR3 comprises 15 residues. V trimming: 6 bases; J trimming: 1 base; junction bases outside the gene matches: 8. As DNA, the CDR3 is TGCAGTGCCAGACGGGAGCGGGAGGGCACAGATACGCAGTATTTT. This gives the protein CSARREREGTDTQYF.

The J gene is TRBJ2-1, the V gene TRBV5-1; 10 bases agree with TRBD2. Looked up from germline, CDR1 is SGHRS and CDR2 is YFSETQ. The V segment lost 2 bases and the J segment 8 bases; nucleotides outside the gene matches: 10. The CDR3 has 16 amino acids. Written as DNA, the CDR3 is TGCGCCAGCAGCTTACTAGCGGGGAACCAAAACCATGAGCAGTTCTTC. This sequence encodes CASSLLAGNQNHEQFF.

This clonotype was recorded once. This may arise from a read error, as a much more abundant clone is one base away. Here the CDR3 reads CASSGDRVYEQYF. CDR3 sequence (DNA): TGTGCCAGCAGTGGGGACAGGGTCTACGAGCAGTACTTC. The chain employs TRBV6-6 and TRBJ2-4; 9 nucleotides match TRBD1. The DNA end is more similar to TRBJ2-7, so the J call may be wrong. Germline V gene data show CDR1 as MNHNY and CDR2 as SVGAGI (reference sequence). The CDR3 is 13 residues long.

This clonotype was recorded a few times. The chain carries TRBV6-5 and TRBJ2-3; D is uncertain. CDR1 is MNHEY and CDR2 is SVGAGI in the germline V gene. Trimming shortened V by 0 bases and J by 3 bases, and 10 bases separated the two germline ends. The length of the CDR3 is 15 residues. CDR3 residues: CASSYSNLETDTQYF. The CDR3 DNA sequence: TGTGCCAGCAGTTACTCGAATCTAGAAACAGATACGCAGTATTTT.

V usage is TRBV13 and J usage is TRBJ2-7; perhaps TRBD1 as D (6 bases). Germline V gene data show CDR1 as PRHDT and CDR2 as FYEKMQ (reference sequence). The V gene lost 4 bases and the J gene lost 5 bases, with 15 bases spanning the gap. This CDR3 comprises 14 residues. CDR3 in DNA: TGTGCCAGCAGCTCCACAGGGTTCAGGGACGAGCAGTACTTC. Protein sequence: CASSSTGFRDEQYF.

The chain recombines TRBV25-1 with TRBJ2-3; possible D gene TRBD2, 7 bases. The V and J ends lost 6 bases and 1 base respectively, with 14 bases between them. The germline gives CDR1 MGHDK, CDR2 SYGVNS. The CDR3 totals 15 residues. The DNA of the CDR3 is TGTGCCAGCAGGGGGGCGGGAGTGGGCACAGATACGCAGTATTTT. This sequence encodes CASRGAGVGTDTQYF. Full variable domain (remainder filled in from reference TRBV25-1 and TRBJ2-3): EADIYQTPRYLVIGTGKKITLECSQTMGHDKMYWYQQDPGMELHLIHYSYGVNSTEKGDLSSESTVSRIRTEHFPLTLESARPSHTSQYLCASRGAGVGTDTQYFGPGTRLTVL.

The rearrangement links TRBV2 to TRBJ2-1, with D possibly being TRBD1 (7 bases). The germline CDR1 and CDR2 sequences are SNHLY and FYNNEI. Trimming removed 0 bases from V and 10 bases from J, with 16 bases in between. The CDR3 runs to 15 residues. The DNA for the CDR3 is TGTGCCAGCAGTGAAGCCGGCCTAGGAGGGGGCGAGCAGTTCTTC. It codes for CASSEAGLGGGEQFF. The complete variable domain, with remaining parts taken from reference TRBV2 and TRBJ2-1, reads EPEVTQTPSHQVTQMGQEVILRCVPISNHLYFYWYRQILGQKVEFLVSFYNNEISEKSEIFDDQFSVERPDGSNFTLKIRSTKLEDSAMYFCASSEAGLGGGEQFFGPGTRLTVL.

CDR3 nucleotides: TGTGCCAGCAGCCAAGATGGGGGGCGGGCGTTCGCAAAAGATACGCAGTATTTT. Translation: CASSQDGGRAFAKDTQYF. V is TRBV3-1 and J is TRBJ2-3, with D possibly called TRBD1 or TRBD2 (6 bases each). Germline CDR1 LGHDT, CDR2 YNNKEL (reference sequence). The CDR3 length is 18 residues. V was trimmed by 0 bases and J by 5 bases, leaving 21 bases between them.